This T cell receptor (beta chain) was identified during a study of cytomegalovirus exposure and HLA in healthy donors. The CDR3 runs to 12 residues. The repertoire was sequenced with immunoSEQ multiplex PCR; TCRdb's copy has only in-frame clones and lacks some. The sample shows about 280,000 clones, approximately 87% of them seen only once. This chain uses TRBV21-1 with TRBJ1-2; TRBD1, the table's D call, lacks a check against the DNA. TRBV21-1 is listed as a pseudogene. The clonotype originates from a young woman in good health and CMV-seronegative. Specimen: PBMCs. In DNA form, the CDR3 reads TGTGCCAGCATAGGGGTGATCGGCGGCTACACCTTC. Protein sequence: CASIGVIGGYTF.